This T cell receptor beta chain is from a study of shared clonotypes between healthy human individuals. Study-wide background: CD8 memory received one plate per donor, CD8 naive two, CD4 memory three and CD4 naive three.

The assay was immunoSEQ multiplex PCR, and TCRdb's table has in-frame clones only and misses some. The table has roughly 700,000 clones, less than 95% seen once. Germline V CDR1 and CDR2: SGDLS, YYNGEE. V lost 0 bases to trimming and J lost 5 bases, with 11 bases between them. The CDR3 extends over 15 amino acids. This receptor was obtained from a man between 18 and 29 years old in good health. Some clones in this sample may be carry-over from other donors' samples. The V call is TRBV9, the J call TRBJ2-2; a possible D gene is TRBD1 (6 bases). The sample comprised memory CD8+ T cells from PBMCs. Indicated subset: CD45RO+ cells pooled with CCR7-negative TemRA cells. CDR3 sequence: CASSVGRGFTGELFF. The DNA for the CDR3 is TGTGCCAGCAGCGTAGGCAGGGGTTTTACCGGGGAGCTGTTTTTT. Full variable domain (outside the CDR3, taken from reference TRBV9 and TRBJ2-2): DSGVTQTPKHLITATGQRVTLRCSPRSGDLSVYWYQQSLDQGLQFLIQYYNGEERAKGNILERFSAQQFPDLHSELNLSSLELGDSALYFCASSVGRGFTGELFFGEGSRLTVL.